This TCR beta chain was recorded in a study of blood T cell repertoires in COVID-19. TCRdb's copy holds only in-frame clones and misses some; the assay was immunoSEQ multiplex PCR. The table lists some 33,000 clones, around 84% of them singletons. This receptor was taken from a human donor in a cohort sampled during active COVID-19. Material for sequencing was peripheral blood.

The CDR3 DNA follows: TGTGCCAGCAGTTACGCGGCAGGACTTAATGAAAAACTGTTTTTT. Translation gives CASSYAAGLNEKLFF. This sequence joins TRBV6-6 and TRBJ1-4; no clear D. V was clipped by 2 bases and J by 4 bases, with 11 bases between them. This CDR3 has 15 residues. Germline V gene data show CDR1 as MNHNY and CDR2 as SVGAGI (reference sequence).